This T cell receptor (beta chain) was identified during a study of blood T cell repertoires in COVID-19. The ends were cut back, 2 bases at V and 1 base at J, with 5 bases in the middle. The germline V gene has CDR1 SGHTA and CDR2 FQGNSA. The CDR3 totals 13 residues. Authors' data handling: Reference gene primer amplification yielded estimated nucleated cell counts. Sequencing used immunoSEQ multiplex PCR; TCRdb keeps in-frame clones, though not all of them. The V and J calls and clone size are taken from that table; D and trimming were inferred from the DNA. The sample shows about 120,000 clones, 90% of them seen only once.

V gene TRBV7-2 combines with J gene TRBJ2-5; no clear D gene. Sequenced material: peripheral blood. The sequence was obtained from a woman aged 60-70 years with COVID-19, enrolled during active disease. The CDR3 is CASSLTVQETQYF. Here the CDR3 DNA reads TGTGCCAGCAGCTTAACGGTCCAAGAGACCCAGTACTTC.